Each of the 28 T cell receptor beta chains below was sequenced from the same sample in a study of blood T cell repertoires in COVID-19. Repertoires were generated with immunoSEQ multiplex PCR, while TCRdb's copy carries only in-frame clones and drops some. This sample yields roughly 75,000 clones, of which 80% are seen a single time; about 13% belongs to the top ten. The specimen was peripheral blood. These receptors were obtained from a man aged 50-59 years with COVID-19, enrolled during active disease.

The genes are TRBV4-3 and TRBJ2-6; D is ambiguous. CDR1 and CDR2 (germline): LGHNA, YSLEER. V dropped 3 bases and J dropped 0 bases, with 15 bases sitting between them. The CDR3 is made up of 18 amino acids. For the CDR3, the DNA is TGCGCCAGCAGCCAGCATACGTCGAGAGGCTCTGGGGCCAACGTCCTGACTTTC. Its translation is CASSQHTSRGSGANVLTF.

The sample holds one count of this clone. J is TRBJ1-1 and V is TRBV19; D is possibly TRBD1 (5 bases). V was clipped by 3 bases and J by 7 bases, with 12 bases between them. The CDR3 length is 13 residues. CDR1 is LNHDA and CDR2 is SQIVND in the germline V gene (reference sequence). CDR3: CASSIRGVNEAFF. The CDR3 coding sequence is TGTGCCAGTAGTATCCGGGGGGTCAATGAAGCTTTCTTT.

This clone was seen a single time. The rearrangement joins TRBV28 to TRBJ2-1; 14 nucleotides line up with TRBD2. The CDR3 has 16 amino acids. Germline V lookup: CDR1 MDHEN, CDR2 SYDVKM. Trimming at V came to 5 bases and at J to 6 bases, leaving 6 bases not matched to a gene. The CDR3 loop reads CASSDLGLAGGNEQFF. The CDR3 DNA reads TGTGCCAGCAGTGACCTCGGACTAGCGGGAGGCAATGAGCAGTTCTTC.

The chain has TRBV7-3 and TRBJ2-1, with D perhaps TRBD2 (6 bases). The CDR3 is 16 residues long. Germline V CDR1 and CDR2: SGHTA, FQGTGA. Trimming took 1 base from V and 0 from J, leaving 10 bases between them. The chain's CDR3 is CASSLSGANSYNEQFF. DNA for the CDR3: TGTGCCAGCAGCTTAAGCGGGGCCAACTCCTACAATGAGCAGTTCTTC.

The count of this clone is one. CDR3 in amino acids: CASSYGGVVEQFF. The CDR3 nucleotides read TGTGCCAGCAGTTACGGGGGCGTAGTGGAGCAGTTCTTC. The chain joins TRBV6-5 to TRBJ2-1; a weak D match, TRBD1 (6 bases). The CDR3 has 13 amino acids. The V end lost 2 bases, the J end lost 10 bases, and 12 bases lay between the germline ends. Looked up from germline, CDR1 is MNHEY and CDR2 is SVGAGI.

The chain employs TRBV5-6 and TRBJ1-1, with TRBD1 matching 10 bases. Per germline, CDR1 SGHDT and CDR2 YYEEEE. Unmatched junction bases numbered 8, after V lost 6 bases and J lost 0 bases. The CDR3 runs to 16 residues. The CDR3 DNA reads TGTGCCAGCACCCGGGACAGGGGTGTCATGAACACTGAAGCTTTCTTT. Its translation is CASTRDRGVMNTEAFF.

The V gene is TRBV4-3, the J gene TRBJ2-5; perhaps TRBD2 as D (6 bases). The CDR3 sequence is 13 residues long. The germline V gene encodes CDR1 LGHNA and CDR2 YSLEER. V dropped 4 bases and J dropped 0 bases, with 6 bases sitting between them. The CDR3 DNA reads as TGCGCCAGCAGCCGGAGGGACCAAGAGACCCAGTACTTC. Translated: CASSRRDQETQYF.

The chain employs TRBV20-1 and TRBJ1-2, with 9 nucleotides matching TRBD1. In germline, CDR1 is DFQATT, CDR2 SNEGSKA (reference sequence). Germline trimming cut 3 bases from V and 7 bases from J; bases unmatched to any gene: 9. This CDR3 has 14 amino acids. The CDR3 region has the DNA TGCAGTGCTAGTGGCGGGACAGGGCGAAGTGGCTACACCTTC. Encoded protein: CSASGGTGRSGYTF.

The V call is TRBV12-3 or TRBV12-4, the J call TRBJ2-5; 7 bases align to TRBD1. The CDR3 runs to 13 residues. J lost 0 bases, V lost 6 bases, and 1 base had no gene match. DNA of the CDR3: TGTGCCAGCAGGCAGGGGGACCAAGAGACCCAGTACTTC. Its protein is CASRQGDQETQYF.

This chain uses TRBV7-3 with TRBJ1-1; TRBD1 matches at 8 bases. Trimming took 4 bases from V and 2 from J; bases not matched to a gene: 3. The CDR3 runs 14 residues. Germline CDR1 reads SGHTA; CDR2 reads FQGTGA. CDR3 in amino acids: CASSSDRANTEAFF. The CDR3 DNA is TGTGCCAGCAGCTCGGACAGGGCTAACACTGAAGCTTTCTTT.

This clone has at least ten counts. CDR3 protein: CATRGSYNSPLHF. The CDR3 DNA is TGTGCCACCAGGGGGTCCTATAATTCACCCCTCCACTTT. The chain couples TRBV19 to TRBJ1-6; 7 nucleotides align to TRBD1. After removal of 10 bases from V and 1 base from J, the junction contained 1 base not matched to a gene. The germline gives CDR1 LNHDA, CDR2 SQIVND (reference sequence). CDR3 length equals 13 residues.

The chain combines TRBV5-6 with TRBJ2-1; D is possibly TRBD2 (5 bases). Germline assignment: CDR1 SGHDT and CDR2 YYEEEE. The CDR3 is made up of 14 amino acids. Trimming left V 4 bases short and J 2 bases short, with 10 bases between. The CDR3 here is CASSLLGAYNEQFF. The CDR3 nucleotides are TGTGCCAGCAGCCTCCTCGGGGCCTACAATGAGCAGTTCTTC.

The rearrangement uses TRBV3-1 (or the pseudogene TRBV3-2) and TRBJ1-6; the match to TRBD1 covers 7 bases. CDR1 and CDR2 from the germline V gene are LGHDT and YNNKEL (reference sequence). The CDR3 loop spans 14 amino acids. V was pared by 6 bases and J by 10 bases, with 9 bases of the junction left unmatched. DNA of the CDR3: TGTGCCAGCAGATCCGGGACAGTAGGGTCACCCCTCCACTTT. It specifies CASRSGTVGSPLHF.

The V and J genes are TRBV29-1 and TRBJ2-7; TRBD2 matches 7 bases. The V segment lost 5 bases and the J segment 4 bases; nucleotides outside the gene matches: 8. The germline gives CDR1 SQVTM, CDR2 ANQGSEA. The CDR3 sequence is 13 residues long. The CDR3 DNA follows: TGCAGCGTTCCTCGGACTAGTTTGTACGAGCAGTACTTC. This codes for CSVPRTSLYEQYF.

The chain recombines TRBV20-1 with TRBJ2-7; tentative D call: TRBD1 (5 bases). Per germline, CDR1 DFQATT and CDR2 SNEGSKA (reference sequence). V lost 3 bases, J lost 3 bases, and 12 bases lay in between. The CDR3 sequence is 13 residues long. CDR3 residues: CSASVDSIYEQYF. CDR3 DNA sequence: TGCAGTGCTAGTGTAGACAGCATCTACGAGCAGTACTTC.

The chain is built from TRBV9 and TRBJ1-5, with D possibly matching TRBD1 (6 bases). The CDR3 extends over 13 amino acids. The germline gives CDR1 SGDLS, CDR2 YYNGEE. The germline V and J ends were trimmed by 7 bases and 4 bases, with 12 bases remaining between them. The CDR3 DNA reads as TGTGCCAGCGCGGGGGCGGAGAATCAGCCCCAGCATTTT. Translation gives CASAGAENQPQHF.

The chain is built from TRBV6-5 and TRBJ2-5, with D perhaps TRBD1 (6 bases). With 7 bases removed from V and 7 bases from J, the gap between germline ends came to 19 bases. CDR3 length: 14 amino acids. Germline CDR1 is MNHEY and CDR2 is SVGAGI. This CDR3 reads CASTGPNRGGTQYF. In DNA, the CDR3 is TGTGCCAGCACCGGCCCCAATAGAGGGGGGACCCAGTACTTC.

This chain links TRBV4-1 with TRBJ1-2, with 7 bases aligning to TRBD1. CDR3 size: 16 residues. Trimming cost V 1 base and J 4 bases; bases outside gene matches: 9. CDR1 MGHRA and CDR2 YSYEKL come from the germline V gene. The DNA for the CDR3 is TGCGCCAGCAGCCAAGGCCCAACAGGGGCAGGCTATGGCTACACCTTC. Its protein is CASSQGPTGAGYGYTF.

The gene calls are TRBV27 and TRBJ2-7; the match to TRBD1 covers 9 bases. The germline V gene encodes CDR1 MNHEY and CDR2 SMNVEV (reference sequence). Germline trimming cut 6 bases from V and 5 bases from J; bases unmatched to any gene: 5. This CDR3 comprises 13 residues. CDR3 sequence: CASRIQGADEQYF. The CDR3 DNA sequence: TGTGCCAGCAGAATACAGGGGGCCGACGAGCAGTACTTC.

The J gene is TRBJ2-1, the V gene TRBV9; the match to TRBD2 covers 7 bases. Germline loops: CDR1 SGDLS, CDR2 YYNGEE. The CDR3 contains 15 residues. Unmatched junction bases numbered 7, after V lost 0 bases and J lost 7 bases. This chain's CDR3 is CASSVGGGSLNEQFF. CDR3 coding DNA: TGTGCCAGCAGCGTAGGAGGCGGGAGTTTAAATGAGCAGTTCTTC. The complete variable domain, with remaining parts taken from reference TRBV9 and TRBJ2-1, reads DSGVTQTPKHLITATGQRVTLRCSPRSGDLSVYWYQQSLDQGLQFLIQYYNGEERAKGNILERFSAQQFPDLHSELNLSSLELGDSALYFCASSVGGGSLNEQFFGPGTRLTVL.

The gene calls are TRBV28 and TRBJ2-7; the D is unclear. Trimming left V 2 bases short and J 6 bases short, with 8 bases between. This CDR3 spans 12 amino acids. In germline, CDR1 is MDHEN, CDR2 SYDVKM. The CDR3 nucleotides read TGTGCCAGCAGTTTACTAGTCTCCGAGCAGTACTTC. Protein sequence: CASSLLVSEQYF. Using reference TRBV28 and TRBJ2-7 for the parts outside the CDR3, the full variable domain is DVKVTQSSRYLVKRTGEKVFLECVQDMDHENMFWYRQDPGLGLRLIYFSYDVKMKEKGDIPEGYSVSREKKERFSLILESASTNQTSMYLCASSLLVSEQYFGPGTRLTVT.

The chain has TRBV7-2 and TRBJ2-1; 9 bases fit TRBD1. The CDR3 loop spans 13 amino acids. Germline V gene data show CDR1 as SGHTA and CDR2 as FQGNSA. Trimming took 4 bases from V and 11 from J; bases not matched to a gene: 6. As DNA, the CDR3 is TGTGCCAGCAGCTCAGACAGGGGGGCCCAGCAGTTCTTC. Its translation: CASSSDRGAQQFF.

This clone was observed a handful of times. The rearrangement uses TRBV2 and TRBJ1-5, with no clear D. V lost 4 bases and J lost 0, with 10 bases in between. There are 15 residues in the CDR3. The germline CDR1 and CDR2 sequences are SNHLY and FYNNEI. The CDR3: CASSARENSNQPQHF. CDR3 nucleotide sequence: TGTGCCAGCAGTGCCCGGGAGAATAGCAATCAGCCCCAGCATTTT.

The V call is TRBV18, the J call TRBJ1-5, with 7 bases identical to TRBD1. Germline V gene lookup returns CDR1 KGHSH and CDR2 LQKENI. The CDR3 extends over 16 amino acids. The V gene end was trimmed by 3 bases and the J gene end by 4 bases; junction bases not matched to a gene: 9. Written as DNA, the CDR3 is TGTGCCAGCTCACCTCCGGAGGGGGCCAGGAATCAGCCCCAGCATTTT. Protein sequence: CASSPPEGARNQPQHF.

The rearrangement uses TRBV7-9 and TRBJ2-1; 7 nucleotides agree with TRBD1. CDR1 is SEHNR and CDR2 is FQNEAQ in the germline V gene (reference sequence). CDR3 size: 13 residues. V was pared by 4 bases and J by 8 bases, with 5 bases of the junction left unmatched. The CDR3 nucleotides read TGTGCCAGCAGCTCCCGAGGGGGCGATGAGCAGTTCTTC. Its translation: CASSSRGGDEQFF.

There are a few counts of this clone. This chain connects TRBV6-4 to TRBJ2-1; D gene unclear. Trimming pared 4 bases from V and 8 bases from J, leaving 12 bases between. CDR1 is MRHNA and CDR2 is SNTAGT in the germline V gene. This CDR3 is 13 amino acids long. The chain's CDR3 is CASSVDLPYEQFF. DNA of the CDR3: TGTGCCAGCAGTGTAGATCTTCCATATGAGCAGTTCTTC.

CDR3 sequence: CASSRGRSIGQPQHF. DNA for the CDR3: TGTGCCAGCAGCCGGGGGAGGTCCATCGGCCAGCCCCAGCATTTT. V gene TRBV5-6 combines with J gene TRBJ1-5; D is possibly TRBD1 (5 bases). The V end was cut by 4 bases, the J end by 7 bases, with 18 bases between. This CDR3 has 15 residues. Germline V gives CDR1 SGHDT, CDR2 YYEEEE.

This clone was observed a handful of times. Other DNA sequences in this specimen translate into the identical CDR3. The chain combines TRBV18 with TRBJ2-5; no firm D call. This CDR3 is 12 amino acids long. The ends were cut back, 3 bases at V and 0 bases at J, with 2 bases in the middle. Germline CDR1 reads KGHSH; CDR2 reads LQKENI. CDR3 bases: TGTGCCAGCTCACCCTACCAAGAGACCCAGTACTTC. This gives the protein CASSPYQETQYF.